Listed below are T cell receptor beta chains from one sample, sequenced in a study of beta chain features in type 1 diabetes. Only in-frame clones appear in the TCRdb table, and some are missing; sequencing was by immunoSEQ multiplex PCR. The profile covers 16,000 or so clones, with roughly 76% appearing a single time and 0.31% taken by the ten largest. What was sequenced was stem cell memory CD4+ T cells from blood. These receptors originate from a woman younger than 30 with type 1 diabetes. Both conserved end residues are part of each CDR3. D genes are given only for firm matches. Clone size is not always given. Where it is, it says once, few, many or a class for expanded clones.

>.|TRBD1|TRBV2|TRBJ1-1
CASKGTGRNTEAFF
TGTGCCAGCAAAGGGACAGGGAGGAACACTGAAGCTTTCTTT
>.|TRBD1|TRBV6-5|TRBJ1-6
CASGTGGGYSPLHF
TGTGCCAGCGGCACAGGGGGCGGTTATTCACCCCTCCACTTT
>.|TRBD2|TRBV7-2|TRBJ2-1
CASSPKGLAVHNEQFF
TGTGCCAGCAGCCCTAAAGGACTAGCGGTCCACAATGAGCAGTTCTTC
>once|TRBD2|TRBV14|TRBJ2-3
CASSPRTSGRGTDTQYF
TGTGCCAGCAGCCCCCGGACTAGCGGGAGAGGTACAGATACGCAGTATTTT
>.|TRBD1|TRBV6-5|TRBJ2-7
CASSSRDRHPKGEQYF
TGTGCCAGCAGTTCCCGGGACAGGCATCCGAAGGGCGAGCAGTACTTC
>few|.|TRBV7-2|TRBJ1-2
CASSLEGLGGYTF
TGTGCCAGCAGCTTAGAAGGTCTGGGCGGCTACACCTTC
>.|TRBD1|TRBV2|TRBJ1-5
CASRGTGRYSNQPQHF
TGTGCCAGCAGGGGGACAGGGCGTTATAGCAATCAGCCCCAGCATTTT
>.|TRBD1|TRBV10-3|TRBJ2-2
CAISSNPGQGNTGELFF
TGTGCCATCAGTTCTAATCCGGGACAGGGGAACACCGGGGAGCTGTTTTTT
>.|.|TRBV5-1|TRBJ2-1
CASSLVGGVYNEQFF
TGCGCCAGCAGCTTGGTGGGGGGAGTCTATAATGAGCAGTTCTTC
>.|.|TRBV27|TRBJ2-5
CASSLGGRKTQYF
TGTGCCAGCAGTTTGGGGGGGCGTAAGACCCAGTACTTC
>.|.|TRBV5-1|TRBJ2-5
CASSDVRAESLQETQYF
TGCGCCAGCAGCGATGTGAGGGCCGAGTCCCTCCAAGAGACCCAGTACTTC
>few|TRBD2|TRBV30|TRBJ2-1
CAWSVGTSGNEQFF
TGTGCCTGGAGCGTCGGGACTAGCGGGAATGAGCAGTTCTTC
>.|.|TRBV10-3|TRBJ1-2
CAISYTRGNGYTF
TGTGCCATCAGTTACACTCGAGGGAATGGCTACACCTTC
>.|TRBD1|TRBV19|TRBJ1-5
CASSDRDNSNQPQHF
TGTGCCAGTTCCGACAGGGACAATTCCAATCAGCCCCAGCATTTT
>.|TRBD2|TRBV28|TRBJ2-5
CASSYARGAQYF
TGTGCCAGCAGTTACGCACGGGGGGCCCAGTACTTC
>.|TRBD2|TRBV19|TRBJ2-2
CASSTTSGSGELFF
TGTGCCAGTAGTACGACTAGCGGGAGCGGGGAGCTGTTTTTT
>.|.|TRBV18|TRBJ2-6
CASSPLFRGTSGANVLTF
TGTGCCAGCTCACCACTCTTTAGGGGGACATCTGGGGCCAACGTCCTGACTTTC
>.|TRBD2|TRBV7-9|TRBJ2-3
CASSLGLAYTDTQYF
TGTGCCAGCAGCCTCGGACTAGCGTACACAGATACGCAGTATTTT
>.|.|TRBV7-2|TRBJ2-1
CASSFSAGAYNEQFF
TGTGCCAGCAGCTTTTCGGCAGGGGCGTACAATGAGCAGTTCTTC
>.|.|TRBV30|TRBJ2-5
CAWRGQETQYF
TGTGCCTGGCGGGGGCAAGAGACCCAGTACTTC
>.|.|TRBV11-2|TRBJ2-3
CASSLLAAGIDTQYF
TGTGCCAGCAGCTTATTAGCGGCGGGGATAGATACGCAGTATTTT
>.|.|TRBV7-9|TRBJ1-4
CASSLGGSTNEKLFF
TGTGCCAGCAGCTTAGGAGGATCAACTAATGAAAAACTGTTTTTT
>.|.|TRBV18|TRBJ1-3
CASSPLEVSGNTIYF
TGTGCCAGCTCACCACTGGAGGTGTCTGGAAACACCATATATTTT
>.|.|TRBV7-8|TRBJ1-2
CASSLTGTSGRGYGYTF
TGTGCCAGCAGCTTAACCGGGACATCTGGCCGGGGCTATGGCTACACCTTC
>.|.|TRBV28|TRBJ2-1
CASSPPQVGEQFF
TGTGCCAGCAGTCCCCCCCAAGTCGGTGAGCAGTTCTTC
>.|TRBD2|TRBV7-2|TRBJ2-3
CASSPGLAGADTQYF
TGTGCCAGCAGCCCAGGACTAGCGGGAGCAGATACGCAGTATTTT
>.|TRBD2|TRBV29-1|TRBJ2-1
CSVARLAGEAEQFF
TGCAGCGTTGCGAGACTAGCGGGAGAGGCTGAGCAGTTCTTC
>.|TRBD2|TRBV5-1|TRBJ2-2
CASSPLAGVDGELFF
TGCGCCAGCAGCCCACTAGCGGGAGTAGACGGGGAGCTGTTTTTT
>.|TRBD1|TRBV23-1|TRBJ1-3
CASSPSPRDSKRNTIYF
TGCGCCAGCAGTCCCTCCCCCCGGGACAGCAAGAGAAACACCATATATTTT
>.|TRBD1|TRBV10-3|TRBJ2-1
CAIGTGDNEQFF
TGTGCCATCGGGACAGGGGATAATGAGCAGTTCTTC
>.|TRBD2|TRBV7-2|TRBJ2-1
CASSLLAGGNEQFF
TGTGCCAGCAGCTTACTAGCGGGGGGGAATGAGCAGTTCTTC
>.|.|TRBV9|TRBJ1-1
CASSVTTSFGGEAFF
TGTGCCAGCAGCGTAACCACATCGTTCGGGGGAGAAGCTTTCTTT
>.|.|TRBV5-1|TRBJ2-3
CATARGSTDTQYF
TGCGCCACCGCCCGGGGGAGCACAGATACGCAGTATTTT
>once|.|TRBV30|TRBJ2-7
CAWSGSYEQYF
TGTGCCTGGAGCGGGAGCTACGAGCAGTACTTC
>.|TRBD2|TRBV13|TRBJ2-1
CASSSRLAGGRGEQFF
TGTGCCAGCAGCTCAAGACTAGCGGGAGGGCGGGGTGAGCAGTTCTTC
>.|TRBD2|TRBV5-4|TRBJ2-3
CASSLRTSGTTDTQYF
TGTGCCAGCAGCTTAAGGACTAGCGGGACCACAGATACGCAGTATTTT
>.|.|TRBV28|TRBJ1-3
CASSSGSGNTIYF
TGTGCCAGCAGTTCGGGCTCTGGAAACACCATATATTTT
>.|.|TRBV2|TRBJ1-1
CASSELGGGTEAFF
TGTGCCAGCAGTGAGCTCGGGGGAGGTACTGAAGCTTTCTTT
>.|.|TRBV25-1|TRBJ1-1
CASSVYTEAFF
TGTGCCAGCAGTGTATACACTGAAGCTTTCTTT
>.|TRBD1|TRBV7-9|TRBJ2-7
CASSLGQGHYEQYF
TGTGCCAGCAGCTTAGGACAGGGTCACTACGAGCAGTACTTC
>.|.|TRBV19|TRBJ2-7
CASSMKHLYEQYF
TGTGCCAGTAGTATGAAGCATCTCTACGAGCAGTACTTC
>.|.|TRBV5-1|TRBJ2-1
CASSLSPGRSNNEQFF
TGCGCCAGCAGCTTGAGTCCGGGTCGGTCTAACAATGAGCAGTTCTTC
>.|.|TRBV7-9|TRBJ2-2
CASIQDYYTGELFF
TGTGCCAGCATTCAGGACTACTACACCGGGGAGCTGTTTTTT
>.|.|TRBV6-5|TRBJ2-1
CASRAPLPKREQFF
TGTGCCAGCAGAGCCCCTCTACCCAAGCGGGAGCAGTTCTTC
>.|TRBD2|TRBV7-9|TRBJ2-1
CASSLAGRAYNEQFF
TGTGCCAGCAGCTTAGCCGGGAGGGCTTACAATGAGCAGTTCTTC
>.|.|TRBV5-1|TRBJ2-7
CASSGRTPPTYEQYF
TGCGCCAGCAGCGGGCGAACTCCCCCGACCTACGAGCAGTACTTC
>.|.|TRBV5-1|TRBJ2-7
CASSLVRGGSYEQYF
TGCGCCAGCAGCTTGGTGAGGGGGGGGAGTTACGAGCAGTACTTC